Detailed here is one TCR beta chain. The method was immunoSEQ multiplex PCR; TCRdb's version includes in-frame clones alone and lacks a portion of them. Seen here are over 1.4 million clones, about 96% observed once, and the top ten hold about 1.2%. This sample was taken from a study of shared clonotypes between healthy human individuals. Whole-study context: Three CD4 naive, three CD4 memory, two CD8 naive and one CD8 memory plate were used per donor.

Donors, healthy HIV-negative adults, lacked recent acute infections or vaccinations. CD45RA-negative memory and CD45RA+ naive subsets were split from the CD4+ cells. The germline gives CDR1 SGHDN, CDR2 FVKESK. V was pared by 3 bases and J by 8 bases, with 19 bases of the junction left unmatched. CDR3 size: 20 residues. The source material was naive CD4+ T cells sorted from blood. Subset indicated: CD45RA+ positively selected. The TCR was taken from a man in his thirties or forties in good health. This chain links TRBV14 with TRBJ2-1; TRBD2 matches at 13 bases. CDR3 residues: CASSQGLAGIHLGGGYEQFF. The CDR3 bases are TGTGCCAGCAGCCAGGGACTAGCGGGAATCCATTTGGGAGGGGGCTATGAGCAGTTCTTC.